The entry below describes one T cell receptor (beta chain). These data are taken from a study of control samples from healthy donors and cancer patients. The method was immunoSEQ multiplex PCR; TCRdb's version includes in-frame clones alone and lacks a portion of them. Seen here are 250,000 to 300,000 clones, roughly 80% observed once, and the top ten hold 13%. The germline CDR1 and CDR2 sequences are MNHNS and SASEGT. CDR3 length equals 12 residues. V gave up 3 bases and J gave up 6 bases, with 6 bases separating them. This clonotype originated in a woman in her sixties with lung cancer. The chain recombines TRBV6-1 with TRBJ2-1; D ambiguous. The specimen was PBMCs. CDR3 DNA: TGTGCCAGCAGTGACCGTATCAATGAGCAGTTCTTC. This encodes CASSDRINEQFF.